This T cell receptor (beta chain) comes out of a study of regulatory T cells. The CDR3 loop spans 12 amino acids. The V end was cut by 5 bases, the J end by 5 bases, with 9 bases between. Concerning this clone itself: With a much larger clone just one base away, this may be a read error.

The primer mix had 52 TRBV and 13 TRBJ primers. Profiling relied on immunoSEQ multiplex PCR, and the TCRdb table lists in-frame clones only, not all of them. Found here are some 10,000 clones, over 70% of them singletons; the top ten hold under 12%. V usage is TRBV6-7 and J usage is TRBJ1-1; a weak D match, TRBD1 (5 bases). TRBV6-7 is annotated as an ORF whose role is uncertain. This clonotype was obtained from a person aged 18-29 years with CD3G deficiency. Input material: CD8+ T cells sorted from blood. The CDR3 DNA reads TGTGCCAGCAGTGTGGGGGAAACTGAAGCTTTCTTT. This encodes CASSVGETEAFF.